This TCR beta chain was identified during a study of CD8+CD57+ T cells in acquired aplastic anemia. Patients picked for sequencing had shown CD8+CD57+ cell expansion detected by flow cytometry. Germline CDR1 MNHEY, CDR2 SVGAGI. CDR3 size: 15 residues. Germline trimming cut 5 bases from V and 7 bases from J; bases unmatched to any gene: 6. TCR beta VDJ and CDR3 profiles were obtained from a genomic DNA template. TCRdb ran MiXCR on the reads and lists one entry per CDR3 protein. The sample lists about 240,000 distinct CDR3 sequences; around 46% were seen once. Concerning this clonotype: A much larger clone sits a single nucleotide away, making a read error possible. No conserved phenylalanine or tryptophan ends this CDR3, so it is likely a read error.

This chain uses TRBV6-5 with TRBJ2-3; 13 bases are a match to TRBD2. The source of this sequence is a human donor with aplastic anemia. The specimen sequenced was sorted CD4+, CD8+, or CD8+CD57+ T cells (not recorded which) from PBMCs. The CDR3 DNA sequence: TGTGCCAGCAGTATCGGGACTAGCGGGAAACATACGCAGTATCTT. This gives the protein CASSIGTSGKHTQYL.